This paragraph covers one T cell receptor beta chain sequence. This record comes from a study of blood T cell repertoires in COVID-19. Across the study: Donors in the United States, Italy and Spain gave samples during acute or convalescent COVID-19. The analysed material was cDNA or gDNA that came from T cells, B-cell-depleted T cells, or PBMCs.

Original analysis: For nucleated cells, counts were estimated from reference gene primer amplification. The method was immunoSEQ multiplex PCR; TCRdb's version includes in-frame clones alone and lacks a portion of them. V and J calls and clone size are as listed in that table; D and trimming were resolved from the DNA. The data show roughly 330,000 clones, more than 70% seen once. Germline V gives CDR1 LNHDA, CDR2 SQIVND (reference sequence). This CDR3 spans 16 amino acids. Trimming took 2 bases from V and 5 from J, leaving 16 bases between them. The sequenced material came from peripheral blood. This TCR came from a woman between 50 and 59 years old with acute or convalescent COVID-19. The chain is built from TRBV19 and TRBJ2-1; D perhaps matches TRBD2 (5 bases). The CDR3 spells CASSIFRGMQNNEQFF. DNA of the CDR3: TGTGCCAGTAGTATATTTCGGGGTATGCAAAACAATGAGCAGTTCTTC.